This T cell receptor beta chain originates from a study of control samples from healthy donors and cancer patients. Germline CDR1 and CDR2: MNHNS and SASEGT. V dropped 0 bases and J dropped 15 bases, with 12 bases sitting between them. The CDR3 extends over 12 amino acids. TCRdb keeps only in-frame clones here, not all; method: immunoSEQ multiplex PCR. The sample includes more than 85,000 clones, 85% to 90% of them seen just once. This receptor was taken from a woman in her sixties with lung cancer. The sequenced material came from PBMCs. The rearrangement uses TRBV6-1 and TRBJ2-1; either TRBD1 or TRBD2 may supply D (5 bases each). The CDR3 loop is CASSEAGTRAFF. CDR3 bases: TGTGCCAGCAGTGAAGCAGGGACCCGGGCGTTCTTC.